The 4 T cell receptor beta chains in this list originate from one sample, sequenced in a study of molecular identifiers for immune sequencing clone quantification. TCRdb fed the PCR reads into MiXCR, producing one record per CDR3 protein. The sample yields 550,000 to 750,000 distinct CDR3 sequences, just under 20% seen once. The sequenced sample consisted of naive CD8+ T cells from blood, with Jurkat cell RNA spiked in. Subset here: FACS-sorted CD8+CD4-CCR7+CD45RA+ naive T cells. Source of these receptors: a human donor in good health. Some libraries in this study had Jurkat cell RNA spiked in.

The sample holds many counts of this clonotype. The V call is TRBV7-9, the J call TRBJ1-1; D is unresolved. V gave up 5 bases and J gave up 1 base, with 5 bases separating them. This CDR3 region has 12 residues. CDR1 and CDR2 (germline): SEHNR, FQNEAQ (reference sequence). CDR3 residues: CASSPWNTEAFF. CDR3 DNA sequence: TGTGCCAGCAGCCCTTGGAACACTGAAGCTTTCTTT.

This clonotype has only a few counts. V gene TRBV27 combines with J gene TRBJ2-1, with TRBD2 as a possible D gene (6 bases). This CDR3 is 18 amino acids long. The germline gives CDR1 MNHEY, CDR2 SMNVEV (reference sequence). The V gene lost 2 bases and the J gene lost 8 bases, with 25 bases spanning the gap. CDR3 loop: CASSLAPLREWGVDEQFF. The CDR3 DNA reads TGTGCCAGCAGTTTAGCCCCCTTACGGGAGTGGGGAGTTGATGAGCAGTTCTTC.

There are many counts of this clonotype. The chain combines TRBV4-1 with TRBJ2-1; D unresolved. The CDR3 totals 13 residues. Germline CDR1 MGHRA, CDR2 YSYEKL. Deletions cut 3 bases from V and 6 bases from J, with 9 bases between. CDR3 in DNA: TGCGCCAGCAGCCACTTAGGTGTCAATGAGCAGTTCTTC. It specifies CASSHLGVNEQFF.

Worth noting for this clonotype: A much bigger clone sits one base away, suggesting this may be a read error. The rearrangement links TRBV2 to TRBJ1-1; D is perhaps TRBD1 (6 bases). The germline V gene encodes CDR1 SNHLY and CDR2 FYNNEI. The CDR3 runs 13 residues. V shed 4 bases and J shed 8 bases, with 14 bases lying between them. In DNA, the CDR3 is TGTGCCAGCAGTGTGAAAGGGGGGGGAGAAGCTTTCTTT. Amino acids: CASSVKGGGEAFF.